Listed below are T cell receptor beta chains from one sample, sequenced in a study of T cell responses to AZD1222 COVID-19 vaccine. Using immunoSEQ multiplex PCR, the repertoire was profiled, and TCRdb retains in-frame clones only, with some absent. The sample includes 130,000 or so clones, just under 95% of them seen just once. The starting material was peripheral blood, obtained on day 0 of AZD1222 vaccination. The receptors were sampled from an adult in good health. Both conserved end residues are part of each CDR3. The D gene is left open where the match is weak. Clone size is stated in some rows and not others, as once, few, many or a class when expanded.

CDR3 protein	CDR3 DNA	clone size	V gene	J gene	D gene
CATTRDRGHNEQFF	TGCGCCACTACGAGAGACAGGGGACACAATGAGCAGTTCTTC	.	TRBV10-1	TRBJ2-1	TRBD1
CAWSVNLDGYTF	TGTGCCTGGAGTGTAAACCTAGATGGCTACACCTTC	.	TRBV30	TRBJ1-2	.
CASSIGAANYGYTF	TGTGCCAGTAGTATAGGGGCTGCAAACTATGGCTACACCTTC	once	TRBV19	TRBJ1-2	.
CASKAGTDTQYF	TGTGCCAGCAAGGCGGGTACGGATACGCAGTATTTT	once	TRBV12-3/TRBV12-4	TRBJ2-3	.
CASSEGTGNLLAKNIQYF	TGTGCCAGCAGTGAAGGGACAGGGAATTTACTAGCCAAAAACATTCAGTACTTC	.	TRBV6-1	TRBJ2-4	TRBD1
CASSVRKDAGGDVYGYTF	TGTGCCAGCAGCGTACGCAAGGACGCAGGGGGCGATGTCTATGGCTACACCTTC	.	TRBV9	TRBJ1-2	TRBD1
CASSPDLGGGYTF	TGCGCCAGCAGCCCGGACTTGGGAGGTGGCTACACCTTC	.	TRBV5-1	TRBJ1-2	.
CASSQRDPTSNQPQHF	TGTGCCAGCAGCCAAAGGGACCCTACTAGCAATCAGCCCCAGCATTTT	.	TRBV14	TRBJ1-5	.
CATSRDSGQPQHF	TGTGCCACCAGCAGAGATTCGGGCCAGCCCCAGCATTTT	once	TRBV15	TRBJ1-5	.
CATSDLQNGRGRGTEAFF	TGTGCCACCAGTGATTTGCAAAACGGAAGGGGGCGTGGGACTGAAGCTTTCTTT	.	TRBV24-1	TRBJ1-1	TRBD1
CASRGGTSGTFGQFF	TGTGCCAGCAGAGGGGGGACTAGCGGTACCTTTGGGCAGTTCTTC	.	TRBV6-5	TRBJ2-1	TRBD2
CASRAAGAYTEAFF	TGTGCCAGCAGGGCGGCAGGGGCGTACACTGAAGCTTTCTTT	.	TRBV6-5	TRBJ1-1	.
CSVTGDGMNTEAFF	TGCAGCGTTACGGGGGATGGCATGAACACTGAAGCTTTCTTT	.	TRBV29-1	TRBJ1-1	.
CASSPQRGSPLHF	TGTGCCAGCTCACCACAAAGGGGTTCACCCCTCCACTTT	once	TRBV18	TRBJ1-6	.
CASSLGLAGGSSYNEQFF	TGTGCCAGCTCCTTAGGACTAGCGGGGGGAAGCTCCTACAATGAGCAGTTCTTC	.	TRBV18	TRBJ2-1	TRBD2
CASRPRERESGADTQYF	TGTGCCAGCCGTCCCCGGGAGCGGGAGAGTGGTGCAGATACGCAGTATTTT	.	TRBV9	TRBJ2-3	TRBD2